This TCR beta chain was observed in a study of T cells expressing NK-cell markers. Points from the study as a whole: Dominance of the CD3+CD56-NKG2C+ fraction by these clonotypes also held in a few donors.

Note on this clonotype: Its antigen is not known.

Per the germline V gene, CDR1 is SGHRS and CDR2 is YFSETQ. The CDR3 totals 13 residues. TCRdb re-called the 5' RACE reads and shows each CDR3 protein once, DNA omitted. Listed are about 400,000 distinct CDR3 sequences; about 10% falls within the top ten. The V call is TRBV5-1, the J call TRBJ1-1. Material for sequencing was blood T cells: a sorted CD56 or NKG2C T cell subset, CD4+ or CD8+ T cells, or bulk PBMC T cells (not recorded which). The clonotype was recovered from a woman in her 50s in good health. The CDR3: CASSTTGSPEAFF.